A selection of T cell receptor beta chains follows, all from one sample in a study of blood T cell repertoires in COVID-19. Using immunoSEQ multiplex PCR, the repertoire was profiled, and TCRdb retains in-frame clones only, with some absent. The sample yields fewer than 300,000 clones, approximately 92% seen once. Material: peripheral blood. The source of these receptors is a person in their late teens or twenties with COVID-19, enrolled during active disease. CDR3s include the opening cysteine and the closing phenylalanine or tryptophan. Each record gives: J gene, clone size, V gene, D gene, CDR3 protein, CDR3 DNA. The D gene is left open where the match is weak. Clone size is shown for a subset of rows, as once, few, many or a class of expanded clone.

>TRBJ2-1|.|TRBV7-2|.
CASSLNKNEQFF
TGTGCCAGCAGCTTAAATAAAAATGAGCAGTTCTTC
>TRBJ2-7|.|TRBV5-4|.
CASSLGSPGTYEQYF
TGTGCCAGCAGCTTGGGGTCCCCGGGGACCTACGAGCAGTACTTC
>TRBJ2-3|.|TRBV7-9|.
CASSLGAYTQYF
TGTGCCAGCAGCTTAGGCGCGTATACGCAGTATTTT
>TRBJ2-7|.|TRBV11-2|TRBD2
CASSPRTSSYEQYF
TGTGCCAGCAGCCCGCGGACTAGCTCCTACGAGCAGTACTTC
>TRBJ2-7|.|TRBV12-3/TRBV12-4|.
CASSRRDQYEQYF
TGTGCCAGCAGCCGTCGGGATCAATACGAGCAGTACTTC
>TRBJ2-3|.|TRBV27|.
CASSWRGSTDTQYF
TGTGCCAGCAGTTGGAGGGGCAGTACAGATACGCAGTATTTT
>TRBJ2-3|.|TRBV5-8|TRBD2
CASSLPPSGEDTQYF
TGTGCCAGCAGCTTACCCCCTAGCGGGGAAGATACGCAGTATTTT
>TRBJ2-3|.|TRBV24-1|.
CATRSPSGDTQYF
TGTGCCACCAGGTCCCCCTCGGGGGATACGCAGTATTTT
>TRBJ2-7|.|TRBV25-1|.
CASSESLGGHTYEQYF
TGTGCCAGCAGTGAATCCCTTGGCGGGCATACCTACGAGCAGTACTTC
>TRBJ2-1|.|TRBV19|.
CASSIVAPTGNEQFF
TGTGCCAGTAGTATAGTAGCGCCGACGGGCAATGAGCAGTTCTTC
>TRBJ2-7|.|TRBV5-5|TRBD1
CASSLAGQESYEQYF
TGTGCCAGCAGCTTGGCCGGACAGGAAAGCTACGAGCAGTACTTC
>TRBJ1-1|.|TRBV29-1|TRBD1
CSVRTGRETEAFF
TGCAGCGTCCGGACAGGGAGGGAGACTGAAGCTTTCTTT
>TRBJ1-1|.|TRBV25-1|.
CASSDGMNTEAFF
TGTGCCAGCAGTGACGGGATGAACACTGAAGCTTTCTTT
>TRBJ1-2|.|TRBV15|.
CATSREPGSGYTF
TGTGCCACCAGCAGAGAGCCAGGTAGTGGCTACACCTTC
>TRBJ1-6|few|TRBV25-1|.
CASSDLVPGLGNSPLHF
TGTGCCAGCAGTGATCTGGTTCCAGGCCTTGGTAATTCACCCCTCCACTTT
>TRBJ1-5|.|TRBV30|TRBD1
CAALTGANQPQHF
TGTGCCGCATTGACAGGGGCCAATCAGCCCCAGCATTTT
>TRBJ1-2|.|TRBV6-4|TRBD1
CASSPDRGNYGYTF
TGTGCCAGCAGCCCGGACAGGGGAAACTATGGCTACACCTTC
>TRBJ2-7|.|TRBV5-6|.
CASTWGTGSYEQYF
TGTGCCAGCACCTGGGGCACCGGCTCCTACGAGCAGTACTTC
>TRBJ1-1|.|TRBV27|.
CASGRGNTEAFF
TGTGCCAGCGGCCGGGGTAACACTGAAGCTTTCTTT
>TRBJ2-5|.|TRBV19|.
CASSMRGGGETQYF
TGTGCCAGTAGTATGCGAGGAGGCGGAGAGACCCAGTACTTC
>TRBJ1-2|once|TRBV27|TRBD1
CASSLATGWVLTF
TGTGCCAGCAGTTTGGCGACAGGGTGGGTACTAACCTTC
>TRBJ2-7|.|TRBV21-1|.
CASLHRGHEQYF
TGTGCCAGTCTCCACAGGGGCCACGAGCAGTACTTC
>TRBJ2-1|once|TRBV5-1|TRBD2
CASSLSLAGDNEQFF
TGCGCCAGCAGCTTGTCCCTAGCGGGAGACAATGAGCAGTTCTTC
>TRBJ2-5|.|TRBV12-3/TRBV12-4|TRBD1
CASSMTGGETQYF
TGTGCCAGCAGTATGACAGGGGGGGAGACCCAGTACTTC
>TRBJ1-4|.|TRBV28|TRBD1
CASNRDRGEKLFF
TGTGCCAGCAACCGGGACAGGGGTGAAAAACTGTTTTTT
>TRBJ2-2|.|TRBV27|TRBD2
CASSLFFRGASGTNTGELFF
TGTGCCAGCAGTTTATTCTTCAGGGGGGCTAGCGGGACGAACACCGGGGAGCTGTTTTTT
>TRBJ1-3|.|TRBV7-9|.
CASSDRLSGNTIYF
TGTGCCAGCAGCGACAGACTCTCTGGAAACACCATATATTTT
>TRBJ2-5|once|TRBV9|.
CASSGGHPQETQYF
TGTGCCAGCAGCGGAGGACATCCCCAAGAGACCCAGTACTTC
>TRBJ1-5|.|TRBV6-1|.
CASSEVGGNQPQHF
TGTGCCAGCAGTGAAGTCGGGGGCAATCAGCCCCAGCATTTT
>TRBJ1-2|.|TRBV5-5|.
CASSLLGASYGYTF
TGTGCCAGCAGCTTGTTAGGGGCTTCCTATGGCTACACCTTC
>TRBJ2-5|.|TRBV24-1|.
CATSRRAQETQYF
TGTGCCACCTCGAGGCGGGCCCAAGAGACCCAGTACTTC
>TRBJ2-7|.|TRBV6-5|.
CASSTGFSYEQYF
TGTGCCAGCAGTACGGGATTCTCCTACGAGCAGTACTTC
>TRBJ1-1|few|TRBV4-2|.
CASSQDQGLVTEAFF
TGTGCCAGCAGCCAAGATCAGGGGCTGGTGACTGAAGCTTTCTTT
>TRBJ2-6|.|TRBV5-5|.
CASSLVLTGSSGANVLTF
TGTGCCAGCAGCTTGGTCCTTACAGGGAGCTCTGGGGCCAACGTCCTGACTTTC
>TRBJ1-6|once|TRBV19|TRBD1
CASRSTGGASPLHF
TGTGCCAGTAGATCTACAGGGGGAGCTTCACCCCTCCACTTT
>TRBJ2-2|.|TRBV6-2/TRBV6-3|.
CASSRAIRDTHGELFF
TGTGCCAGCAGCCGCGCGATTCGGGACACACACGGGGAGCTGTTTTTT
>TRBJ2-5|.|TRBV24-1|.
CATSESGDYLQETQYF
TGTGCCACCAGTGAATCAGGGGATTATCTCCAAGAGACCCAGTACTTC